This T cell receptor (beta chain) was sequenced during a study of cytomegalovirus exposure and HLA in healthy donors. General study results and limits: TRBV6-2, TRBV6-3 and some other V segments were unresolvable in 87-base-pair reads. The study recorded some 160 TCR beta chains that were cytomegalovirus-associated. In a later analysis, the majority of CMV-associated beta chains seemingly showed HLA restriction. An assumption of roughly uniform sequencing depth across donors underlay the presence/absence analyses.

The CDR3 is made up of 13 amino acids. The germline CDR1 and CDR2 sequences are LNHDA and SQIVND (reference sequence). V lost 2 bases, J lost 4 bases, and 7 bases lay in between. It was with 60 Vbeta and 13 Jbeta primers that the PCR ran. Profiled with immunoSEQ multiplex PCR; TCRdb holds only in-frame clones, not every one. The profile shows 95,000 to 100,000 clones, 65% to 85% of them singletons. A remark on this clone: Its target is not known. Other DNA sequences from this sample encode an identical CDR3 as well.

This chain connects TRBV19 to TRBJ2-3; weak D call: TRBD1 (5 bases). This receptor was taken from a woman in her forties in good health and CMV-seronegative. Material: PBMCs. Here the CDR3 DNA reads TGTGCCAGTAGTATACAGGGCGCAGATACGCAGTATTTT. Translated: CASSIQGADTQYF.